These 28 T cell receptor beta chains came from one sample sequenced in a study of T cell changes during pregnancy in multiple sclerosis. TCRdb's copy holds only in-frame clones and misses some; the assay was immunoSEQ multiplex PCR. The data contain around 42,000 clones, 91% of them singletons. The sequenced sample was CD4+ T cells from peripheral blood mononuclear cells, obtained after pregnancy. These receptors came from a female donor in good health, enrolled as a control in a pregnancy study.

The chain joins TRBV16 to TRBJ1-6, with D perhaps TRBD1 (5 bases). V lost 1 base to trimming and J lost 9 bases, with 10 bases between them. The CDR3 sequence is 14 residues long. Looked up from germline, CDR1 is KGHSY and CDR2 is FQNENV. The CDR3 reads CASSQWKGVSPLHF. The CDR3 nucleotides are TGTGCCAGCAGCCAATGGAAAGGGGTTTCACCCCTCCACTTT.

The V and J genes are TRBV19 and TRBJ2-2; D may be TRBD1 (5 bases). The CDR3 is 17 residues long. Germline assignment: CDR1 LNHDA and CDR2 SQIVND (reference sequence). V was shortened by 0 bases and J by 1 base, with 12 bases between the two germline ends. The CDR3 DNA follows: TGTGCCAGTAGTATAGATCCGAGGCAGGGGAACACCGGGGAGCTGTTTTTT. Translated, it gives CASSIDPRQGNTGELFF.

CDR3 nucleotides: TGCGCCAGCAGCCAAGATCAGGGTGGTACTGAAGCTTTCTTT. Translated, it gives CASSQDQGGTEAFF. The chain links TRBV4-1 to TRBJ1-1; tentative D call: TRBD1 (5 bases). The V end was cut by 0 bases, the J end by 5 bases, with 10 bases between. CDR3 length equals 14 residues. Germline values: CDR1 MGHRA, CDR2 YSYEKL.

The rearrangement uses TRBV19 and TRBJ2-3, with a possible D match to TRBD1 (5 bases). Germline V lookup: CDR1 LNHDA, CDR2 SQIVND (reference sequence). Trimming shortened V by 0 bases and J by 2 bases, and 9 bases separated the two germline ends. This CDR3 contains 15 residues. The CDR3 DNA follows: TGTGCCAGTAGTATAGATCAAGGGGACACAGATACGCAGTATTTT. Amino acids: CASSIDQGDTDTQYF.

V is TRBV28 and J is TRBJ2-2; 9 bases fit TRBD1. The V segment lost 5 bases and the J segment 1 base; nucleotides outside the gene matches: 5. The CDR3 loop spans 16 amino acids. Germline V gene data show CDR1 as MDHEN and CDR2 as SYDVKM. The CDR3 DNA follows: TGTGCCAGCAGTGGAACGGACAGGGGGAACACCGGGGAGCTGTTTTTT. Translating it yields CASSGTDRGNTGELFF.

A few counts support this clone. The V and J genes are TRBV5-1 and TRBJ1-1; D unresolved. The CDR3 is 13 residues long. V lost 4 bases and J lost 0, with 7 bases in between. The germline V gene encodes CDR1 SGHRS and CDR2 YFSETQ. The DNA for the CDR3 is TGCGCCAGCAGCCCTAGAGTGAACACTGAAGCTTTCTTT. Its protein is CASSPRVNTEAFF.

V usage is TRBV10-2 and J usage is TRBJ2-7, with 8 positions matching TRBD2. The germline gives CDR1 WSHSY, CDR2 SAAADI. CDR3 length: 15 amino acids. Germline trimming cut 0 bases from V and 6 bases from J; bases unmatched to any gene: 7. The CDR3: CASSESGREGSEQYF. Here the CDR3 DNA reads TGCGCCAGCAGTGAGTCAGGACGGGAGGGCTCCGAGCAGTACTTC.

This chain connects TRBV27 to TRBJ1-1; D might be TRBD1 (6 bases). The V and J ends lost 5 bases and 4 bases respectively, with 20 bases between them. The CDR3 is 16 residues long. The germline gives CDR1 MNHEY, CDR2 SMNVEV (reference sequence). The CDR3: CASSLLRGGGGTEAFF. The CDR3, as DNA: TGTGCCAGCAGTCTCCTTAGGGGGGGTGGAGGCACTGAAGCTTTCTTT.

CDR3 bases: TGTGCCAGCAGCCCGGGGGGGGGAGAGGTGAACGAGCAGTACTTC. Residues: CASSPGGGEVNEQYF. The rearrangement uses TRBV5-4 and TRBJ2-7, with 8 bases that match TRBD2. Germline values: CDR1 SGHNT, CDR2 YYREEE (reference sequence). With 4 bases clipped from V and 5 bases from J, the junction kept 11 bases outside the gene matches. This CDR3 contains 15 residues.

The chain carries TRBV28 and TRBJ2-7; TRBD1 matches at 12 bases. This CDR3 region has 15 residues. CDR1 is MDHEN and CDR2 is SYDVKM in the germline V gene. The J segment lost 2 bases and the V segment lost 5 bases, leaving 4 bases of the junction unmatched. This CDR3 is CASSNRDRGPYEQYF. CDR3 nucleotides: TGTGCCAGCAGTAACCGGGACAGGGGGCCCTACGAGCAGTACTTC.

This clone is a singleton in its sample. The gene calls are TRBV7-3 and TRBJ2-7; the D gene is possibly TRBD1 (6 bases). This CDR3 contains 13 residues. Germline V gene lookup returns CDR1 SGHTA and CDR2 FQGTGA. V lost 5 bases and J lost 1, with 9 bases in between. The CDR3 nucleotides read TGTGCCAGCAGCCCGGACAGTTCCTACGAGCAGTACTTC. It yields the protein CASSPDSSYEQYF.

The V call is TRBV5-1, the J call TRBJ1-2; 7 positions agree with TRBD1. CDR1 and CDR2 (germline): SGHRS, YFSETQ. The CDR3 loop spans 14 amino acids. The ends lost 8 bases at V and 8 bases at J; junction bases unmatched: 15. CDR3 loop: CASHPNRGIEGYTF. CDR3 nucleotide sequence: TGCGCCAGTCATCCAAACAGGGGAATAGAAGGCTACACCTTC.

The CDR3 coding sequence is TGTGCCAGCAGCGTCGGTGTTGACCCCCGAGGGTCTGGCTACACCTTC. This translates into CASSVGVDPRGSGYTF. The V gene is TRBV7-8, the J gene TRBJ1-2; unclear D gene. The CDR3 covers 16 residues. CDR1 and CDR2 from the germline V gene are SGHVS and FQNEAQ. V shed 5 bases and J shed 7 bases, with 23 bases lying between them.

This clone appeared once. The chain couples TRBV27 to TRBJ1-4; weak D call: TRBD1 (6 bases). Germline values: CDR1 MNHEY, CDR2 SMNVEV (reference sequence). The germline V and J ends were trimmed by 3 bases and 3 bases, with 17 bases remaining between them. This CDR3 is built from 17 residues. The CDR3 sequence is CASSFRDTKGSNEKLFF. The DNA for the CDR3 is TGTGCCAGCAGTTTTAGGGACACAAAAGGGTCTAATGAAAAACTGTTTTTT.

The chain combines TRBV7-2 with TRBJ2-1; 9 positions agree with TRBD1. The germline gives CDR1 SGHTA, CDR2 FQGNSA. V lost 5 bases, J lost 6 bases, and 17 bases stayed unmatched. This CDR3 is 18 amino acids long. In DNA form, the CDR3 reads TGTGCCAGCAGCACCAACCATTTGGGGACAGGGCAGGGCAATGAGCAGTTCTTC. This translates into CASSTNHLGTGQGNEQFF.

The chain recombines TRBV7-2 with TRBJ1-2; no clear D gene. Between the trimmed V and J ends, which lost 5 bases and 0 bases, there was a span of 13 bases. Germline-derived CDR1 and CDR2 are SGHTA and FQGNSA. The CDR3 length is 15 residues. The CDR3 spells CASSPMKTANYGYTF. As DNA, the CDR3 is TGTGCCAGCAGCCCTATGAAAACAGCTAACTATGGCTACACCTTC.

The rearrangement uses TRBV9 and TRBJ1-2; D uncertain. The CDR3 length is 13 residues. Looked up from germline, CDR1 is SGDLS and CDR2 is YYNGEE. Trimming took off 3 bases at V and 3 bases at J, with 9 bases between the two ends. In nucleotides, the CDR3 is TGTGCCAGCAGCGGGGCTCTGGACTATGGCTACACCTTC. It translates to CASSGALDYGYTF.

This clone occurred a few times. The gene calls are TRBV28 and TRBJ2-1; 7 bases fit TRBD2. CDR3 size: 15 residues. Losses at the gene ends were 2 bases for V and 4 bases for J; bases not matched to a gene: 5. Germline V gives CDR1 MDHEN, CDR2 SYDVKM. This CDR3 reads CASSLGGSLYNEQFF. The CDR3 DNA reads TGTGCCAGCAGTTTAGGCGGGAGCCTTTACAATGAGCAGTTCTTC.

The rearrangement uses TRBV28 and TRBJ1-1; D call uncertain. Per the germline V gene, CDR1 is MDHEN and CDR2 is SYDVKM. The CDR3 runs to 13 residues. V shed 7 bases and J shed 1 base, with 10 bases lying between them. This CDR3 reads CASTPPGNTEAFF. The CDR3 region has the DNA TGTGCCAGCACTCCCCCGGGGAACACTGAAGCTTTCTTT.

V gene TRBV28 combines with J gene TRBJ1-4; possible D gene TRBD1, 6 bases. V was shortened by 1 base and J by 2 bases, with 14 bases between the two germline ends. The V gene's germline CDR1 is MDHEN and CDR2 SYDVKM. The CDR3 extends over 17 amino acids. The CDR3 region is CASSLFGAGATNEKLFF. The CDR3 nucleotides read TGTGCCAGCAGTTTATTTGGGGCAGGGGCGACTAATGAAAAACTGTTTTTT.

CDR3 protein: CASSVLAGDNEQFF. CDR3 nucleotides: TGTGCCAGCAGTGTACTAGCGGGGGACAATGAGCAGTTCTTC. The chain is built from TRBV6-1 and TRBJ2-1, with 11 bases matching TRBD2. Germline loops: CDR1 MNHNS, CDR2 SASEGT. The CDR3 is 14 amino acids. V lost 4 bases and J lost 5; bases outside the gene matches: 1.

V is TRBV6-4 and J is TRBJ2-1; TRBD2 matches at 9 bases. V dropped 2 bases and J dropped 7; count of bases not matched to a gene: 6. Germline V gives CDR1 MRHNA, CDR2 SNTAGT. CDR3 length equals 15 residues. The CDR3 protein is CASSDEAGGGNEQFF. CDR3 coding DNA: TGTGCCAGCAGTGACGAGGCGGGAGGGGGAAATGAGCAGTTCTTC.

This clone was picked up one time. The genes are TRBV7-8 and TRBJ2-3, with 8 nucleotides matching TRBD2. V trimming: 4 bases; J trimming: 1 base; junction bases outside the gene matches: 10. Germline V gene sequence: CDR1 SGHVS, CDR2 FQNEAQ. The CDR3 extends over 17 amino acids. CDR3 sequence (DNA): TGTGCCAGCAGCTCGGTCTTTGCGGGGGGACGCACAGATACGCAGTATTTT. This gives the protein CASSSVFAGGRTDTQYF.

The rearrangement links TRBV5-4 to TRBJ2-1; D may be TRBD1 (6 bases). CDR3 size: 15 residues. Germline V gene lookup returns CDR1 SGHNT and CDR2 YYREEE (reference sequence). V lost 2 bases and J 2 bases, leaving 11 bases between the germline ends. CDR3 amino acids: CASSLTGIPYNEQFF. The CDR3 region has the DNA TGTGCCAGCAGCTTAACAGGGATACCCTACAATGAGCAGTTCTTC.

The chain combines TRBV7-3 with TRBJ2-1; the match to TRBD2 covers 9 bases. In germline, CDR1 is SGHTA, CDR2 FQGTGA. V shed 5 bases, J shed 14 bases, and the junction held 13 bases outside the gene matches. This CDR3 comprises 14 residues. The CDR3 DNA reads as TGTGCCAGCAGCCTGGGGACTAGCATCCCAATTAAGTTCTTC. Encoded protein: CASSLGTSIPIKFF.

This sequence joins TRBV28 and TRBJ2-7; D gene unclear. From germline, CDR1 is MDHEN and CDR2 SYDVKM. The CDR3 consists of 14 residues. V was cut by 1 base and J by 2 bases, with 9 bases left in between. This CDR3 reads CASSLYLETYEQYF. In DNA form, the CDR3 reads TGTGCCAGCAGTTTATATTTAGAGACCTACGAGCAGTACTTC.

The chain carries TRBV7-3 and TRBJ2-3; 10 bases align to TRBD2. With 5 bases clipped from V and 0 bases from J, the junction kept 2 bases outside the gene matches. In germline, CDR1 is SGHTA, CDR2 FQGTGA. The CDR3 runs 15 residues. The CDR3 region is CASSPLAGSTDTQYF. The DNA for the CDR3 is TGTGCCAGCAGCCCACTAGCGGGGAGCACAGATACGCAGTATTTT.

The chain links TRBV11-1 to TRBJ2-5; 9 nucleotides line up with TRBD2. The CDR3 consists of 17 residues. With 5 bases clipped from V and 1 base from J, the junction kept 11 bases outside the gene matches. CDR1 is SGHAT, CDR2 FQDESV, per germline (reference sequence). The CDR3 region is CASSHLEAGGLQETQYF. The CDR3 coding sequence is TGTGCCAGCAGCCACCTAGAGGCGGGAGGGCTCCAAGAGACCCAGTACTTC.